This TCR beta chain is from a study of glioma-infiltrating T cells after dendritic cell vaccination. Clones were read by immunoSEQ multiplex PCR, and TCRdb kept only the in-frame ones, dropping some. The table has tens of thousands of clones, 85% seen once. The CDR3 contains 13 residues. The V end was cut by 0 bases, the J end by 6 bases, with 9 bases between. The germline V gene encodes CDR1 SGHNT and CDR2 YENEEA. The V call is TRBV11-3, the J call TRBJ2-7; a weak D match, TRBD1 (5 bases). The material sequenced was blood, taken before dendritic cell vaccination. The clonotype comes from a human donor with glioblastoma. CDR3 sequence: CASSLDQGSEQYF. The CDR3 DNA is TGTGCCAGCAGCTTAGACCAGGGCTCCGAGCAGTACTTC. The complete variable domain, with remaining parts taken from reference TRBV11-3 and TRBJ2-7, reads EAGVVQSPRYKIIEKKQPVAFWCNPISGHNTLYWYLQNLGQGPELLIRYENEEAVDDSQLPKDRFSAERLKGVDSTLKIQPAELGDSAVYLCASSLDQGSEQYFGPGTRLTVT.